Shown below are 22 T cell receptor beta chains from a single sample sequenced in a study of control samples from healthy donors and cancer patients. Assay: immunoSEQ multiplex PCR; the TCRdb copy retains only in-frame clones and omits some. In the table there are under 75,000 clones, 90% of which are singletons. Sequencing input: PBMCs. The receptors come from a woman aged 45-59 years with colorectal cancer.

A word on this clone: The germline gene is not matched at one end of the junction; a read error may be the cause. V gene TRBV9 combines with J gene TRBJ2-5, with 9 bases matching TRBD2. The CDR3 contains 15 residues. Germline V gene lookup returns CDR1 SGDLS and CDR2 YYNGEE. CDR3 DNA: TGTGCCAGCGGCGTCGGTAGCGGGAGTGAAGAGACCCAGTACTTC. This codes for CASGVGSGSEETQYF.

The chain is built from TRBV10-3 and TRBJ1-1; D gene ambiguous. With 7 bases removed from V and 8 bases from J, the gap between germline ends came to 11 bases. CDR1 is ENHRY, CDR2 SYGVKD, per germline. The CDR3 is 11 residues long. In nucleotides, the CDR3 is TGTGCCATCACCGACCGTGAAGAAGCTTTCTTT. Its translation: CAITDREEAFF.

The V gene is TRBV28, the J gene TRBJ1-1; D possibly corresponds to TRBD1 (5 bases). This CDR3 has 15 amino acids. Looked up from germline, CDR1 is MDHEN and CDR2 is SYDVKM. Deletions cut 1 base from V and 4 bases from J, with 13 bases between. The CDR3 reads CASSLYQGTGTEAFF. CDR3 bases: TGTGCCAGCAGTTTATATCAGGGTACCGGCACTGAAGCTTTCTTT.

This chain links TRBV6-4 with TRBJ2-3, with no clear D. The CDR3 extends over 12 amino acids. Germline assignment: CDR1 MRHNA and CDR2 SNTAGT. The V gene lost 6 bases and the J gene lost 6 bases, with 10 bases spanning the gap. CDR3 region: CASSADGDTQYF. CDR3 sequence (DNA): TGTGCCAGCAGCGCGGACGGGGATACGCAGTATTTT.

This chain links TRBV11-2 with TRBJ1-1, with D perhaps TRBD1 (6 bases). Trimming left V 5 bases short and J 1 base short, with 14 bases between. CDR1 and CDR2 from the germline V gene are SGHAT and FQNNGV. The CDR3 spans 15 residues. CDR3 sequence: CASSVRSTGNTEAFF. In DNA, the CDR3 is TGTGCCAGCAGCGTCAGATCGACAGGGAACACTGAAGCTTTCTTT.

This chain joins TRBV6-1 and TRBJ1-2; D gene uncertain. Trimming pared 2 bases from V and 3 bases from J, leaving 7 bases between. The germline V gene encodes CDR1 MNHNS and CDR2 SASEGT. The CDR3 extends over 13 amino acids. The CDR3 loop is CASSERLYYGYTF. Here the CDR3 DNA reads TGTGCCAGCAGTGAAAGACTGTACTATGGCTACACCTTC.

V usage is TRBV28 and J usage is TRBJ2-3; no firm D call. Germline lookup yields CDR1 MDHEN and CDR2 SYDVKM. The CDR3 covers 14 residues. Trimming pared 4 bases from V and 0 bases from J, leaving 8 bases between. In DNA, the CDR3 is TGTGCCAGCAGTTATGGATATAGCACAGATACGCAGTATTTT. Translated, it gives CASSYGYSTDTQYF.

The V call is TRBV12-5, the J call TRBJ1-1; possible D gene TRBD1, 5 bases. This CDR3 comprises 13 residues. Per germline, CDR1 LGHNT and CDR2 FRNRAP. Trimming removed 2 bases from V and 1 base from J, with 5 bases in between. The CDR3 nucleotides are TGTGCTAGTGGTTTGACAGGGAACACTGAAGCTTTCTTT. Translation gives CASGLTGNTEAFF.

The chain uses TRBV7-2 and TRBJ2-3; D is undetermined. Germline V gene sequence: CDR1 SGHTA, CDR2 FQGNSA. The CDR3 runs 16 residues. Between the trimmed V and J ends, which lost 0 bases and 0 bases, there was a span of 10 bases. Written as DNA, the CDR3 is TGTGCCAGCAGCTTAGCTGGTAGCTTTAGCACAGATACGCAGTATTTT. Protein: CASSLAGSFSTDTQYF.

This chain uses TRBV10-3 with TRBJ2-1; TRBD2 matches 9 bases. The V and J ends lost 4 bases and 7 bases, in that order; junction bases with no gene match: 8. Germline CDR1 is ENHRY and CDR2 is SYGVKD. There are 15 residues in the CDR3. The CDR3 loop reads CAISVLAGDGNEQFF. The CDR3, as DNA: TGTGCCATCAGTGTTTTAGCGGGAGATGGGAATGAGCAGTTCTTC.

The gene calls are TRBV19 and TRBJ2-7, with D possibly matching TRBD1 (6 bases). V dropped 5 bases and J dropped 0 bases, with 11 bases sitting between them. The CDR3 consists of 14 residues. Germline-derived CDR1 and CDR2 are LNHDA and SQIVND (reference sequence). The chain's CDR3 is CASSVGQNSYEQYF. The CDR3 DNA is TGTGCCAGTAGTGTTGGACAGAACTCCTACGAGCAGTACTTC.

The CDR3 sequence: CASSPGQEETQYF. In nucleotides, the CDR3 is TGTGCCAGCTCACCGGGACAGGAAGAGACCCAGTACTTC. The rearrangement uses TRBV18 and TRBJ2-5, with 8 bases identical to TRBD1. The CDR3 covers 13 residues. The trim removed 3 bases at V and 3 bases at J, leaving 0 bases unmatched. Looked up from germline, CDR1 is KGHSH and CDR2 is LQKENI.

The DNA of the CDR3 is TGTGCCTGGAGTGGAGGAAATTCACCCCTCCACTTT. This codes for CAWSGGNSPLHF. V gene TRBV30 combines with J gene TRBJ1-6; no definite D call. The CDR3 runs 12 residues. The germline V and J ends were trimmed by 1 base and 7 bases, with 5 bases remaining between them. The germline V gene has CDR1 GTSNPN and CDR2 SVGIG (reference sequence).

This clone was found once. The rearrangement joins TRBV11-3 to TRBJ2-1; TRBD2 matches 7 bases. Germline V gene lookup returns CDR1 SGHNT and CDR2 YENEEA. V shed 5 bases, J shed 6 bases, and the junction held 7 bases outside the gene matches. The CDR3 length is 14 residues. CDR3 sequence: CASSPGLEGNEQFF. The CDR3 DNA is TGTGCCAGCAGCCCCGGACTAGAGGGCAATGAGCAGTTCTTC.

This chain uses TRBV5-1 with TRBJ2-5; TRBD1 agrees at 7 bases. After removal of 0 bases from V and 2 bases from J, the junction contained 4 bases not matched to a gene. The germline CDR1 and CDR2 sequences are SGHRS and YFSETQ. CDR3 length: 15 amino acids. The CDR3 loop reads CASSLGTGGQETQYF. Written as DNA, the CDR3 is TGCGCCAGCAGCTTGGGGACAGGCGGACAAGAGACCCAGTACTTC.

In DNA, the CDR3 is TGTGCCAGCAGCGTAGGGGACCTACAATACAATGAGCAGTTCTTC. Residues: CASSVGDLQYNEQFF. The rearrangement joins TRBV9 to TRBJ2-1; D may be TRBD1 or TRBD2 (5 bases each). In germline, CDR1 is SGDLS, CDR2 YYNGEE. Trimming cost V 0 bases and J 4 bases, with 11 bases left between them. The CDR3 is 15 residues long.

The rearrangement uses TRBV29-1 and TRBJ2-1, with 14 bases lining up with TRBD2. The V gene's germline CDR1 is SQVTM and CDR2 ANQGSEA. The V gene end was trimmed by 2 bases and the J gene end by 8 bases; junction bases not matched to a gene: 8. The CDR3 has 16 residues. CDR3 in amino acids: CSVETLGLAGGDEQFF. In nucleotides, the CDR3 is TGCAGCGTTGAAACCCTCGGACTAGCGGGAGGCGATGAGCAGTTCTTC.

V usage is TRBV7-3 and J usage is TRBJ2-3, with 8 bases fitting TRBD2. J was trimmed by 5 bases and V by 2 bases; bases with no gene match: 6. This CDR3 spans 15 amino acids. CDR1 and CDR2 (germline): SGHTA, FQGTGA. As DNA, the CDR3 is TGTGCCAGCAGCTTAGACGGGGGGGCCTTAGATACGCAGTATTTT. This encodes CASSLDGGALDTQYF.

The CDR3 DNA is TGTGCCAGCAGCCATCCTGACTACGAGCAGTACTTC. This encodes CASSHPDYEQYF. V gene TRBV3-1 (or the pseudogene TRBV3-2) combines with J gene TRBJ2-7; D ambiguous. Trimming stripped 3 bases from V and 3 bases from J, with 6 bases between. The CDR3 contains 12 residues. Germline CDR1 and CDR2: LGHDT and YNNKEL (reference sequence).

This clone was seen just once. This rearrangement joins TRBV7-8 to TRBJ1-6; D gene ambiguous. V lost 4 bases and J lost 6, with 1 base in between. The germline V gene encodes CDR1 SGHVS and CDR2 FQNEAQ. This CDR3 comprises 11 residues. The CDR3, as DNA: TGTGCCAGCAGCTCTAATTCACCCCTCCACTTT. Protein product: CASSSNSPLHF.

This clone appeared a few times. The chain combines TRBV19 with TRBJ1-1; 7 bases align to TRBD1. After removal of 8 bases from V and 0 bases from J, the junction contained 3 bases not matched to a gene. This CDR3 comprises 13 residues. Germline CDR1 reads LNHDA; CDR2 reads SQIVND (reference sequence). CDR3 loop: CASQTGMNTEAFF. CDR3 DNA sequence: TGTGCCAGTCAGACAGGGATGAACACTGAAGCTTTCTTT. Supplemented by reference TRBV19 and TRBJ1-1, the full variable domain reads DGGITQSPKYLFRKEGQNVTLSCEQNLNHDAMYWYRQDPGQGLRLIYYSQIVNDFQKGDIAEGYSVSREKKESFPLTVTSAQKNPTAFYLCASQTGMNTEAFFGQGTRLTVV.

The V gene is TRBV5-1, the J gene TRBJ2-1; 9 bases match TRBD2. This CDR3 comprises 16 residues. Looked up from germline, CDR1 is SGHRS and CDR2 is YFSETQ. V was clipped by 4 bases and J by 9 bases; unmatched bases: 14. The CDR3 bases are TGCGCCAGCAGCCCCGAGGTAATAGCGGGGGTAGTTGAGCAGTTCTTC. Translating it yields CASSPEVIAGVVEQFF.